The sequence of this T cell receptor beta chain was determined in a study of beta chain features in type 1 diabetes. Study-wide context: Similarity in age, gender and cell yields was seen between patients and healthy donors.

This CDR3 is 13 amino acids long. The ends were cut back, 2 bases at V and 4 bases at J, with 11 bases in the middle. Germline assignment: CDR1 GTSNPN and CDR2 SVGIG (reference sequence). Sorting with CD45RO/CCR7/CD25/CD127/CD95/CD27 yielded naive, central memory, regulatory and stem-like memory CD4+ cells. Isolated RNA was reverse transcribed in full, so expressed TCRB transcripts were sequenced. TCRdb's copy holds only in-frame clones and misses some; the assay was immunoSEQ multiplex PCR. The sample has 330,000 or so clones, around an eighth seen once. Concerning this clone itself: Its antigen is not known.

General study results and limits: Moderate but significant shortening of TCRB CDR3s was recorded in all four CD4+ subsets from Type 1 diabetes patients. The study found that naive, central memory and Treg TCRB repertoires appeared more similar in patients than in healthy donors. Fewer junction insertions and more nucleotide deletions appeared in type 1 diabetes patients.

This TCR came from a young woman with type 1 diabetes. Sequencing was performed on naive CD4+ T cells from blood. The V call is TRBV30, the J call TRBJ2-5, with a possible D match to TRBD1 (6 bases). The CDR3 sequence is CAWSWDTSETQYF. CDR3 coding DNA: TGTGCCTGGAGTTGGGACACCTCAGAGACCCAGTACTTC.